This T cell receptor (beta chain) was sequenced for a study of cytomegalovirus exposure and HLA in healthy donors. At the level of the study: There were approximately 81 million unique TCRs (from HLA-typed donors) in an early data release.

Amplification used 60 Vbeta primers and 13 Jbeta primers. In the original analysis: A later analysis counted about 80 million unique TCR beta chains, 10 million to 12 million shared. Clones were sequenced by immunoSEQ multiplex PCR, and TCRdb holds only the in-frame ones, with some missing. The V and J calls and clone size were taken over from that table, and D and trimming were inferred from the DNA. This table holds over 100,000 clones, roughly three quarters found once. Donors likely had unrecorded immune exposures despite being nominally healthy when sampled. Per germline, CDR1 MNHEY and CDR2 SMNVEV (reference sequence). The CDR3 is made up of 17 amino acids. Trimming removed 3 bases from V and 1 base from J; junction bases left unmatched: 10. This clone came up once. Antigen unknown. Study results and caveats: Several V segments, TRBV6-2 and TRBV6-3 among them, could not be told apart and were dropped.

The chain joins TRBV27 to TRBJ1-1, with 8 bases lining up with TRBD1. This TCR derives from a woman aged 45 to 65 in good health and CMV-seropositive. Input material: PBMCs. CDR3 coding DNA: TGTGCCAGCAGTTTTGGGAACCTAGGACAGGGGAACACTGAAGCTTTCTTT. It translates to CASSFGNLGQGNTEAFF.